This T cell receptor beta chain emerged from a study of blood T cells in healthy people across ages. The CDR3 length is 14 residues. From germline, CDR1 is SGHVS and CDR2 FQNEAQ. Trimming took 1 base from V and 4 from J, leaving 7 bases between them. This clonotype was counted only a few times. Alongside a J-beta primer mix, a sample-barcoded 5' primer served in a second PCR lasting about 7 to 11 cycles. In TCRdb, the 5' RACE reads were re-called with MiXCR into one record per CDR3 protein. The table lists some 750,000 distinct CDR3 sequences, 22% of them singletons. This sequence joins TRBV7-8 and TRBJ1-4; no definite D call. This sequence originates from an older man in good health. Material: blood. The CDR3 region is CASSLVLRNEKLFF. The DNA for the CDR3 is TGTGCCAGCAGCTTAGTTTTGCGTAATGAAAAACTGTTTTTT.